This TCR beta chain was obtained from a study of Graves' ophthalmopathy and Graves' hyperthyroidism. Study-wide points: Thyroid clonotypes that were expanded above 0.001 frequency mostly also appeared in blood.

Ophthalmopathy in the donors was of moderate-to-severe activity, with CAS ≥3, NOSPECS ≥4 and duration under 3 months. Patients were left out if they had other autoimmune diseases, uncontrolled infections, pregnancy or lactation. Germline V gives CDR1 SEHNR, CDR2 FQNEAQ (reference sequence). V was trimmed by 8 bases and J by 2 bases, leaving 13 bases between them. This CDR3 is built from 13 residues. Scientists amplified the TCR beta CDR3 regions from RNA transcripts. Following a first-round RT-PCR that used HTBI primers, a second-round multiplex PCR was carried out. Each CDR3 protein gets one entry after TCRdb re-called the multiplex PCR reads with MiXCR. The sample yields roughly 500,000 distinct CDR3 sequences, 13% to 15% seen once. This clonotype was seen ten or more times. Its cognate antigen is unknown.

The chain uses TRBV7-9 and TRBJ2-7; D is unresolved. The origin of this receptor is a woman in her 30s with Graves' ophthalmopathy. Sequenced: blood. This CDR3 reads CASGDEDPYEQYF. The CDR3 DNA reads TGTGCCAGCGGGGATGAGGACCCCTACGAGCAGTACTTC.